This T cell receptor beta chain was recovered during a study of blood T cell repertoires in COVID-19. Study context: Whether acute or convalescent, the COVID-19 samples came from the United States, Italy and Spain.

This clone was found a few times. Trimming removed 5 bases at V and 6 bases at J, with 14 bases between. This CDR3 has 13 amino acids. Per germline, CDR1 LNHDA and CDR2 SQIVND (reference sequence). Donors in Cohort 3 who had recovered were those with two negative PCRs, healthcare professional clearance, or resolution of their symptoms. Generated by immunoSEQ multiplex PCR, the TCRdb table keeps only in-frame clones and is missing some. The data hold 490,000 or so clones, with approximately 88% observed a single time. Material: PBMCs or T cells enriched from blood (not recorded which). This clonotype was sampled from a woman between 35 and 50 years old who had recovered from COVID-19. The chain uses TRBV19 and TRBJ2-7; possible D gene TRBD2, 6 bases. The CDR3 loop is CASSQRSGVEQYF. The CDR3 region has the DNA TGTGCCAGTAGTCAAAGATCGGGGGTCGAGCAGTACTTC.